This T cell receptor (beta chain) was sequenced in a study of shared clonotypes between healthy human individuals. This CDR3 has 15 amino acids. Germline CDR1 is MNHEY and CDR2 is SMNVEV (reference sequence). With 6 bases clipped from V and 3 bases from J, the junction kept 9 bases outside the gene matches. Here immunoSEQ multiplex PCR was the method, and the copy in TCRdb shows in-frame clones only, minus some. The sample consists of some 530,000 clones, around 73% of them appearing once. What was sequenced was PBMCs. The sequence was obtained from a woman aged 35 to 49 in good health. Some clones in this sample may be carry-over from other donors' samples. The V gene is TRBV27, the J gene TRBJ2-7; 9 bases map to TRBD2. The CDR3 spells CASRRETSGGYEQYF. In nucleotides, the CDR3 is TGTGCCAGCAGAAGGGAGACTAGCGGAGGCTACGAGCAGTACTTC.